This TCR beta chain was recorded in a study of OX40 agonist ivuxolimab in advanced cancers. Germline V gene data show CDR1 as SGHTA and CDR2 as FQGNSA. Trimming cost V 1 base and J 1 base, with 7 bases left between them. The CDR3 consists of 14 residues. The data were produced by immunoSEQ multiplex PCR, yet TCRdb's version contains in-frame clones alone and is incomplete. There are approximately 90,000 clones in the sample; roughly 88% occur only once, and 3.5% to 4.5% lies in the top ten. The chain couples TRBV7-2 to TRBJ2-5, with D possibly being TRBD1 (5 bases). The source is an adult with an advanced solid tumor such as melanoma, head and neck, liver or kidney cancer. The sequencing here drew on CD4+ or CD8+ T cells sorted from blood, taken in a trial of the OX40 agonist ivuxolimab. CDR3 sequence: CASSLVQGQETQYF. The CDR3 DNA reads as TGTGCCAGCAGCTTAGTTCAGGGCCAAGAGACCCAGTACTTC.